These 11 T cell receptor beta chains came from one sample sequenced in a study of early T cells in non-severe SARS-CoV-2 infection. TCRdb processed the 5' RACE reads anew with MiXCR; each CDR3 protein has one entry. Of tens of thousands of distinct CDR3 sequences in the sample, roughly 12% were seen once. Sequencing used whole blood, obtained at baseline. Receptors originate from an adult who was a healthcare worker with PCR-confirmed SARS-CoV-2 infection or an uninfected control (not recorded which).

This clonotype has a handful of counts. The chain employs TRBV29-1 and TRBJ2-7, with 11 bases that match TRBD2. CDR3 length equals 18 residues. Germline V gene lookup returns CDR1 SQVTM and CDR2 ANQGSEA. The ends lost 6 bases at V and 4 bases at J; junction bases unmatched: 20. This chain's CDR3 is CSVIGRLAGGDGLYEQYF. Here the CDR3 DNA reads TGCAGCGTAATAGGGCGGCTAGCGGGGGGCGACGGCTTATACGAGCAGTACTTC.

This clonotype has more than one count but fewer than ten. The chain carries TRBV18 and TRBJ2-3; 8 bases fit TRBD2. After removal of 3 bases from V and 5 bases from J, the junction contained 7 bases not matched to a gene. This CDR3 contains 15 residues. Looked up from germline, CDR1 is KGHSH and CDR2 is LQKENI. Here the CDR3 reads CASSPSSGGQDTQYF. The CDR3 nucleotides read TGTGCCAGCTCACCTTCCAGCGGGGGCCAAGATACGCAGTATTTT.

A few counts support this clonotype. The chain carries TRBV10-2 and TRBJ2-6, with TRBD1 identical over 7 bases. The CDR3 spans 17 residues. Per the germline V gene, CDR1 is WSHSY and CDR2 is SAAADI. V was clipped by 6 bases and J by 0 bases; unmatched bases: 8. The CDR3 coding sequence is TGCGCCAGCAGACCGACAGGGTTATACTCTGGGGCCAACGTCCTGACTTTC. Translated, it gives CASRPTGLYSGANVLTF.

The chain recombines TRBV20-1 with TRBJ2-7; 7 bases match TRBD2. The V segment lost 2 bases and the J segment 2 bases; nucleotides outside the gene matches: 6. Per germline, CDR1 DFQATT and CDR2 SNEGSKA (reference sequence). The CDR3 spans 14 residues. DNA for the CDR3: TGCAGTGCTAGATCAGGACTAGGACCCTACGAGCAGTACTTC. Translated: CSARSGLGPYEQYF.

The chain is built from TRBV7-3 and TRBJ2-2; D is unclear. In germline, CDR1 is SGHTA, CDR2 FQGTGA. The CDR3 is 17 residues long. The germline V and J ends were trimmed by 5 bases and 0 bases, with 16 bases remaining between them. The CDR3 loop is CASSKTDYLANTGELFF. CDR3 nucleotide sequence: TGTGCCAGCAGCAAAACCGATTACTTGGCGAACACCGGGGAGCTGTTTTTT.

This clonotype has just a few counts. V and J are TRBV20-1 and TRBJ2-1; 12 bases are a match to TRBD2. The CDR3 is 15 residues long. CDR1 and CDR2 (germline): DFQATT, SNEGSKA (reference sequence). Trimming cost V 4 bases and J 10 bases; bases outside gene matches: 11. CDR3 nucleotide sequence: TGCAGTGCTACCCCTCCTAGCGGGGGGGCAGACGAGCAGTTCTTC. It is translated as CSATPPSGGADEQFF.

This clonotype occurred a few times. The chain employs TRBV7-9 and TRBJ1-1; D remains ambiguous. Trimming shortened V by 5 bases and J by 0 bases, and 10 bases separated the two germline ends. There are 14 residues in the CDR3. CDR1 and CDR2 (germline): SEHNR, FQNEAQ (reference sequence). The CDR3 DNA reads as TGTGCCAGCAGCCAACCCTACATGAACACTGAAGCTTTCTTT. This codes for CASSQPYMNTEAFF.

For this clonotype: The CDR3 end shows no conserved phenylalanine or tryptophan, and so a read error is likely. It is unclear where the CDR3 begins or ends on the DNA, so no DNA is shown, and the CDR3 is as TCRdb lists it. This sequence joins TRBV28 and TRBJ1-1. The germline CDR1 and CDR2 sequences are MDHEN and SYDVKM. Termini included, the CDR3 measures 12 amino acids. The CDR3 is CASSPHPTLTEA.

The rearrangement links TRBV20-1 to TRBJ1-2; perhaps TRBD1 as D (5 bases). There are 11 residues in the CDR3. The germline V gene encodes CDR1 DFQATT and CDR2 SNEGSKA (reference sequence). Trimming took off 3 bases at V and 6 bases at J, with 8 bases between the two ends. Here the CDR3 reads CSASRGHGYTF. In DNA form, the CDR3 reads TGCAGTGCTAGTAGGGGACATGGCTACACCTTC.

J is TRBJ1-2 and V is TRBV27; D uncertain. The CDR3 totals 12 residues. Trimming removed 3 bases from V and 4 bases from J, with 6 bases in between. Germline V gene data show CDR1 as MNHEY and CDR2 as SMNVEV (reference sequence). CDR3 DNA sequence: TGTGCCAGCAGTTTTGAGACCTATGGCTACACCTTC. Translation: CASSFETYGYTF.

This clonotype was picked up many times. This chain links TRBV7-9 with TRBJ1-3; D is possibly TRBD1 (6 bases). V gave up 2 bases and J gave up 7 bases, with 21 bases separating them. The CDR3 loop spans 17 amino acids. In germline, CDR1 is SEHNR, CDR2 FQNEAQ (reference sequence). The CDR3 sequence is CASSLLPPTGKGNTIYF. As DNA, the CDR3 is TGTGCCAGCAGCTTACTCCCACCCACAGGGAAGGGGAACACCATATATTTT. Full variable domain (rest looked up from reference TRBV7-9 and TRBJ1-3): DTGVSQNPRHKITKRGQNVTFRCDPISEHNRLYWYRQTLGQGPEFLTYFQNEAQLEKSRLLSDRFSAERPKGSFSTLEIQRTEQGDSAMYLCASSLLPPTGKGNTIYFGEGSWLTVV.